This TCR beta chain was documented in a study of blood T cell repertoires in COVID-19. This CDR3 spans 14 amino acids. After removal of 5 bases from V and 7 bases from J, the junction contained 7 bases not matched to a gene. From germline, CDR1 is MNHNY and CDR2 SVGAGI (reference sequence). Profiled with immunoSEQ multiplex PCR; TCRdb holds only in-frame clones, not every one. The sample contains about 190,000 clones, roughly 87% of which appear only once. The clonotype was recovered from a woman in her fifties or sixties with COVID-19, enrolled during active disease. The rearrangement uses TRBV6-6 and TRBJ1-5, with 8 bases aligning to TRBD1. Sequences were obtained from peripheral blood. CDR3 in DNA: TGTGCCAGCAGTACTGGACAGGGCGGGCAGCCCCAGCATTTT. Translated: CASSTGQGGQPQHF.